A single sample is the source of the 18 T cell receptor beta chains below, sequenced in a study of blood T cell repertoires in COVID-19. The method was immunoSEQ multiplex PCR; TCRdb's version includes in-frame clones alone and lacks a portion of them. The top ten clones hold approximately 6.8% of a sample with some 70,000 clones, 88% of them seen once. The sequenced material came from peripheral blood. These receptors came from a woman in her seventies with acute or convalescent COVID-19.

The chain joins TRBV24-1 to TRBJ2-2; D is unclear. In germline, CDR1 is KGHDR, CDR2 SFDVKD. The ends were cut back, 3 bases at V and 5 bases at J, with 6 bases in the middle. CDR3 length equals 13 residues. The CDR3 is CATSDPTTGELFF. For the CDR3, the DNA is TGTGCCACCAGTGATCCAACTACCGGGGAGCTGTTTTTT.

The V call is TRBV5-1, the J call TRBJ2-2; D remains ambiguous. V was trimmed by 4 bases and J by 1 base, leaving 5 bases between them. The CDR3 totals 13 residues. CDR1 is SGHRS, CDR2 YFSETQ, per germline. CDR3 in amino acids: CASSPGNTGELFF. The CDR3 nucleotides read TGCGCCAGCAGCCCAGGGAACACCGGGGAGCTGTTTTTT.

The chain joins TRBV19 to TRBJ2-1; 7 bases line up with TRBD1. Germline V gives CDR1 LNHDA, CDR2 SQIVND (reference sequence). This CDR3 spans 16 amino acids. The trim removed 7 bases at V and 5 bases at J, leaving 14 bases unmatched. CDR3 in amino acids: CASNPTNRGRNNEQFF. The DNA of the CDR3 is TGTGCCAGTAATCCAACAAACAGGGGCCGGAACAATGAGCAGTTCTTC.

This clone was recorded a few times. The chain joins TRBV28 to TRBJ1-4, with TRBD1 identical over 9 bases. CDR3 length equals 14 residues. Unmatched junction bases numbered 4, after V lost 7 bases and J lost 4 bases. Germline CDR1 is MDHEN and CDR2 is SYDVKM. The CDR3 region is CASTGQGYNEKLFF. The CDR3 DNA is TGTGCCAGCACGGGACAGGGCTATAATGAAAAACTGTTTTTT.

This chain links TRBV5-4 with TRBJ2-3; tentative D call: TRBD1 (5 bases). The CDR3 contains 13 residues. V was cut by 4 bases and J by 1 base, with 7 bases left in between. Germline CDR1 is SGHNT and CDR2 is YYREEE (reference sequence). CDR3 protein: CASSPQGTDTQYF. The DNA for the CDR3 is TGTGCCAGCAGCCCACAGGGCACAGATACGCAGTATTTT.

The genes are TRBV20-1 and TRBJ2-3; TRBD2 matches at 13 bases. Germline assignment: CDR1 DFQATT and CDR2 SNEGSKA (reference sequence). This CDR3 spans 15 amino acids. Germline trimming cut 3 bases from V and 2 bases from J; bases unmatched to any gene: 2. The CDR3 here is CSASGTSGITDTQYF. The CDR3 region has the DNA TGCAGTGCTAGTGGGACTAGCGGGATCACAGATACGCAGTATTTT.

The V call is TRBV11-2, the J call TRBJ2-3; 8 nucleotides agree with TRBD2. V shed 1 base and J 3 bases; nucleotides not matched to a gene: 6. The V gene's germline CDR1 is SGHAT and CDR2 FQNNGV. The length of the CDR3 is 16 residues. The chain's CDR3 is CASSLGIERETDTQYF. The CDR3 region has the DNA TGTGCCAGCAGCTTAGGTATCGAGCGGGAGACAGATACGCAGTATTTT.

The chain carries TRBV18 and TRBJ2-2; 9 nucleotides match TRBD2. This CDR3 region has 14 residues. Trimming took 3 bases from V and 8 from J; bases not matched to a gene: 4. The germline gives CDR1 KGHSH, CDR2 LQKENI. Written as DNA, the CDR3 is TGTGCCAGCTCACCCCGGACTAGCGAGGGGGAGCTGTTTTTT. This encodes CASSPRTSEGELFF. The variable domain in full, with the rest retrieved from reference TRBV18 and TRBJ2-2, is NAGVMQNPRHLVRRRGQEARLRCSPMKGHSHVYWYRQLPEEGLKFMVYLQKENIIDESGMPKERFSAEFPKEGPSILRIQQVVRGDSAAYFCASSPRTSEGELFFGEGSRLTVL.

This chain uses TRBV15 with TRBJ1-2; D not resolved. Trimming removed 5 bases from V and 4 bases from J, with 11 bases in between. Per germline, CDR1 LNHNV and CDR2 YYDKDF (reference sequence). This CDR3 contains 13 residues. DNA for the CDR3: TGTGCCACCAGCTCCCCCGGGAGCTATGGCTACACCTTC. Encoded protein: CATSSPGSYGYTF.

V and J are TRBV7-2 and TRBJ1-3; D is unclear. The germline V gene has CDR1 SGHTA and CDR2 FQGNSA. Trimming removed 2 bases from V and 7 bases from J, with 6 bases in between. The CDR3 is 12 amino acids. As DNA, the CDR3 is TGTGCCAGCAGCTTACTTACTAACACCATATATTTT. Translated: CASSLLTNTIYF.

V is TRBV9 and J is TRBJ1-4; possible D gene TRBD1, 5 bases. Per germline, CDR1 SGDLS and CDR2 YYNGEE. V lost 3 bases, J lost 0 bases, and 18 bases lay in between. CDR3 length: 18 amino acids. The chain's CDR3 is CASSDGTEGGSTNEKLFF. As DNA, the CDR3 is TGTGCCAGCAGCGATGGGACGGAGGGAGGGTCAACTAATGAAAAACTGTTTTTT.

The chain links TRBV6-5 to TRBJ2-7; D not certain. Germline CDR1 MNHEY, CDR2 SVGAGI. With 2 bases removed from V and 2 bases from J, the gap between germline ends came to 7 bases. The CDR3 length is 13 residues. The CDR3 coding sequence is TGTGCCAGCAGTTACAACGGAGCCTACGAGCAGTACTTC. Its protein product is CASSYNGAYEQYF.

This chain joins TRBV7-3 and TRBJ2-7; the match to TRBD1 covers 9 bases. Germline CDR1 and CDR2: SGHTA and FQGTGA. This CDR3 contains 14 residues. V lost 2 bases and J lost 5; bases outside the gene matches: 4. The CDR3 region has the DNA TGTGCCAGCAGCTTAGAACAGGGGGCCCACGAGCAGTACTTC. Amino acids: CASSLEQGAHEQYF.

This chain links TRBV15 with TRBJ2-7; 7 bases fit TRBD1. Unmatched junction bases numbered 7, after V lost 0 bases and J lost 5 bases. The CDR3 has 15 amino acids. From germline, CDR1 is LNHNV and CDR2 YYDKDF (reference sequence). The CDR3 DNA is TGTGCCACCAGCAGAGATCCAGACAGGGAGAACGAGCAGTACTTC. This gives the protein CATSRDPDRENEQYF.

The genes are TRBV16 and TRBJ1-5; TRBD1 matches 10 bases. This CDR3 region has 17 residues. V lost 4 bases to trimming and J lost 3 bases; unmatched junction nucleotides: 9. The germline V gene has CDR1 KGHSY and CDR2 FQNENV. The CDR3 region has the DNA TGTGCCAGCAGCCTCTCGGGGGACAGGGGTTTCAATCAGCCCCAGCATTTT. This encodes CASSLSGDRGFNQPQHF.

The J gene is TRBJ1-2, the V gene TRBV5-1, with D unclear. The germline gives CDR1 SGHRS, CDR2 YFSETQ. CDR3 length equals 12 residues. Between the trimmed V and J ends, which lost 4 bases and 6 bases, there was a span of 10 bases. For the CDR3, the DNA is TGCGCCAGCAGCCTCAACGGGAATGGCTACACCTTC. It yields the protein CASSLNGNGYTF.

This CDR3 is CASSQDPGQYYEQYF. DNA of the CDR3: TGCGCCAGCAGCCAAGATCCGGGACAGTACTACGAGCAGTACTTC. The chain couples TRBV4-1 to TRBJ2-7; 7 bases fit TRBD1. J lost 3 bases, V lost 0 bases, and 5 bases had no gene match. The CDR3 has 15 amino acids. CDR1 is MGHRA, CDR2 YSYEKL, per germline.

The chain recombines TRBV28 with TRBJ1-2, with 8 bases that match TRBD1. CDR3 length: 14 amino acids. In germline, CDR1 is MDHEN, CDR2 SYDVKM. Unmatched junction bases numbered 7, after V lost 6 bases and J lost 4 bases. Here the CDR3 reads CASSEQGDFYGYTF. DNA of the CDR3: TGTGCCAGCAGCGAACAGGGGGACTTCTATGGCTACACCTTC.